This passage covers 19 T cell receptor beta chains from one sample sequenced in a study of T-cell memory formation after mild COVID-19. MiXCR, run by TCRdb on the 5' RACE reads, gives a single entry per CDR3 protein. The data show a few hundred thousand distinct CDR3 sequences, roughly 21% seen once. What was sequenced was PBMCs or a T cell subset sorted from them (not recorded which). These receptors were collected from an adult woman who had mild COVID-19 (a few samples of this study predate the infection). Cell type and time point are not known.

This clonotype was seen more than once but under ten times. V gene TRBV19 combines with J gene TRBJ2-2; no reliable D call. The V end was cut by 7 bases, the J end by 6 bases, with 9 bases between. The V gene's germline CDR1 is LNHDA and CDR2 SQIVND (reference sequence). This CDR3 has 12 residues. The CDR3 bases are TGTGCCAGTACCCCGTCGGCCGGGGAGCTGTTTTTT. Encoded protein: CASTPSAGELFF.

This sequence joins TRBV6-5 and TRBJ2-5, with D possibly being TRBD2 (5 bases). Germline V lookup: CDR1 MNHEY, CDR2 SVGAGI. CDR3 length equals 14 residues. Trimming shortened V by 4 bases and J by 3 bases, and 12 bases separated the two germline ends. DNA for the CDR3: TGTGCCAGCAGTTTCCTGGGAGTCGAAGAGACCCAGTACTTC. Translated, it gives CASSFLGVEETQYF.

The V gene is TRBV5-1, the J gene TRBJ1-1; a possible D gene is TRBD1 (6 bases). This CDR3 is 13 amino acids long. V lost 1 base and J 7 bases, leaving 11 bases between the germline ends. Germline lookup yields CDR1 SGHRS and CDR2 YFSETQ. CDR3 amino acids: CASSLTGKGEAFF. The CDR3 DNA reads TGCGCCAGCAGCTTGACAGGGAAAGGTGAAGCTTTCTTT.

This clonotype was seen at least ten times. This chain uses TRBV24-1 with TRBJ2-7; 9 bases are a match to TRBD1. Germline-derived CDR1 and CDR2 are KGHDR and SFDVKD. V was clipped by 3 bases and J by 3 bases; unmatched bases: 5. This CDR3 is built from 15 residues. For the CDR3, the DNA is TGTGCCACCAGTGATCCGGGACAGGGAGTCTACGAGCAGTACTTC. This encodes CATSDPGQGVYEQYF.

The chain carries TRBV3-1 and TRBJ2-5; 7 bases match TRBD1. In germline, CDR1 is LGHDT, CDR2 YNNKEL (reference sequence). This CDR3 is 14 amino acids long. The ends lost 4 bases at V and 3 bases at J; junction bases unmatched: 5. CDR3 DNA: TGTGCCAGCAGCCTACACACAGGGGAAGAGACCCAGTACTTC. Residues: CASSLHTGEETQYF.

The CDR3 region is CASSFGRIPSTDTQYF. The CDR3 coding sequence is TGTGCCAGCAGTTTTGGGAGAATCCCTAGCACAGATACGCAGTATTTT. The J gene is TRBJ2-3, the V gene TRBV12-3 or TRBV12-4, with D tentatively TRBD2 (5 bases). Trimming took off 3 bases at V and 0 bases at J, with 13 bases between the two ends. CDR3 length: 16 residues.

V gene TRBV19 combines with J gene TRBJ2-7; D is undetermined. The CDR3 sequence is 12 residues long. The V gene's germline CDR1 is LNHDA and CDR2 SQIVND (reference sequence). Between the trimmed V and J ends, which lost 0 bases and 6 bases, there was a span of 6 bases. The DNA of the CDR3 is TGTGCCAGTAGTATAGACAGCAGCGAGCAGTACTTC. Amino acids: CASSIDSSEQYF. Full variable domain (missing parts from reference TRBV19 and TRBJ2-7): DGGITQSPKYLFRKEGQNVTLSCEQNLNHDAMYWYRQDPGQGLRLIYYSQIVNDFQKGDIAEGYSVSREKKESFPLTVTSAQKNPTAFYLCASSIDSSEQYFGPGTRLTVT.

This clonotype was seen a few times. The CDR3 loop reads CASTLGGVTEAFF. The DNA for the CDR3 is TGTGCCAGCACCTTGGGGGGGGTGACTGAAGCTTTCTTT. The chain has TRBV12-3 or TRBV12-4 and TRBJ1-1; a weak D match, TRBD1 (5 bases). This CDR3 region has 13 residues. Trimming took off 7 bases at V and 5 bases at J, with 14 bases between the two ends.

A few counts support this clonotype. This chain links TRBV3-1 with TRBJ2-1; the D is unclear. The V end was cut by 2 bases, the J end by 8 bases, with 10 bases between. Germline CDR1 is LGHDT and CDR2 is YNNKEL (reference sequence). There are 13 residues in the CDR3. The CDR3 nucleotides read TGTGCCAGCAGCCAACCTGAGATGGATGAGCAGTTCTTC. Its translation is CASSQPEMDEQFF.

The chain has TRBV15 and TRBJ2-5; D unclear. V lost 0 bases, J lost 0 bases, and 8 bases lay in between. Germline CDR1 and CDR2: LNHNV and YYDKDF (reference sequence). The CDR3 contains 15 residues. The CDR3 nucleotides read TGTGCCACCAGCAGAGAATCTGGTTACCAAGAGACCCAGTACTTC. The encoded protein is CATSRESGYQETQYF.

A few counts support this clonotype. The rearrangement uses TRBV7-2 and TRBJ2-7; 12 nucleotides agree with TRBD2. The germline gives CDR1 SGHTA, CDR2 FQGNSA. CDR3 length: 17 residues. Trimming at V came to 2 bases and at J to 0 bases, leaving 5 bases not matched to a gene. The CDR3 DNA reads TGTGCCAGCAGCTTAACTAGCGGGAGGCTGAGCTCCTACGAGCAGTACTTC. Translation: CASSLTSGRLSSYEQYF.

This clonotype was counted a few times. V and J are TRBV6-1 and TRBJ1-2; D remains unclear. Per germline, CDR1 MNHNS and CDR2 SASEGT. The CDR3 consists of 13 residues. Trimming left V 2 bases short and J 4 bases short, with 8 bases between. CDR3 loop: CASSEKRVYGYTF. The CDR3 DNA reads as TGTGCCAGCAGTGAAAAGAGGGTCTATGGCTACACCTTC.

At least ten counts were recorded for this clonotype. The chain uses TRBV12-3 or TRBV12-4 and TRBJ2-1; possible D gene TRBD2, 6 bases. V lost 6 bases to trimming and J lost 7 bases, with 10 bases between them. The CDR3 sequence is 12 residues long. CDR3 residues: CASSPGLNEQFF. Written as DNA, the CDR3 is TGTGCCAGCAGCCCTGGACTAAATGAGCAGTTCTTC.

There are a few counts of this clonotype. The chain recombines TRBV11-2 with TRBJ2-1; D is perhaps TRBD2 (7 bases). The germline CDR1 and CDR2 sequences are SGHAT and FQNNGV. The CDR3 is made up of 14 amino acids. V gave up 8 bases and J gave up 8 bases, with 19 bases separating them. CDR3 in amino acids: CASDRFAGEDEQFF. CDR3 DNA: TGTGCCAGCGACAGGTTCGCGGGAGAGGATGAGCAGTTCTTC.

The V gene is TRBV9, the J gene TRBJ1-2; a weak D match, TRBD1 (5 bases). Germline loops: CDR1 SGDLS, CDR2 YYNGEE. The CDR3 loop spans 15 amino acids. With 1 base removed from V and 8 bases from J, the gap between germline ends came to 18 bases. This CDR3 is CASSVNPRRGGGYTF. The CDR3 bases are TGTGCCAGCAGCGTAAACCCCCGTAGGGGAGGAGGCTACACCTTC. Complete variable domain (other parts from reference TRBV9 and TRBJ1-2): DSGVTQTPKHLITATGQRVTLRCSPRSGDLSVYWYQQSLDQGLQFLIQYYNGEERAKGNILERFSAQQFPDLHSELNLSSLELGDSALYFCASSVNPRRGGGYTFGSGTRLTVV.

V usage is TRBV12-3 or TRBV12-4 and J usage is TRBJ1-4; TRBD1 matches 9 bases. V shed 3 bases and J 7 bases; nucleotides not matched to a gene: 6. CDR3 length equals 15 residues. The CDR3 DNA reads as TGTGCCAGCAGTTTGCCGGGACAGGGAACTGAAAAACTGTTTTTT. This codes for CASSLPGQGTEKLFF.

This clonotype was counted only a few times. The genes are TRBV4-3 and TRBJ2-2; 7 positions agree with TRBD2. The CDR3 totals 17 residues. The V and J ends lost 0 bases and 0 bases, in that order; junction bases with no gene match: 4. The germline CDR1 and CDR2 sequences are LGHNA and YSLEER. CDR3 residues: CASSQDASGANTGELFF. For the CDR3, the DNA is TGCGCCAGCAGCCAAGATGCTAGCGGAGCGAACACCGGGGAGCTGTTTTTT.

The chain combines TRBV12-3 or TRBV12-4 with TRBJ2-1, with 7 bases lining up with TRBD2. The CDR3 is made up of 15 amino acids. V was clipped by 7 bases and J by 8 bases; unmatched bases: 14. The CDR3 DNA follows: TGTGCCAGCACCCCCGTCGGACTAGACGTCGATGAGCAGTTCTTC. This sequence encodes CASTPVGLDVDEQFF.

V is TRBV20-1 and J is TRBJ2-3, with TRBD2 identical over 14 bases. CDR1 and CDR2 (germline): DFQATT, SNEGSKA (reference sequence). The V gene end was trimmed by 7 bases and the J gene end by 2 bases; junction bases not matched to a gene: 5. The CDR3 length is 15 residues. CDR3 sequence (DNA): TGCAGTGTCCCGACTAGCGGGGGGGTCACAGATACGCAGTATTTT. It encodes CSVPTSGGVTDTQYF.